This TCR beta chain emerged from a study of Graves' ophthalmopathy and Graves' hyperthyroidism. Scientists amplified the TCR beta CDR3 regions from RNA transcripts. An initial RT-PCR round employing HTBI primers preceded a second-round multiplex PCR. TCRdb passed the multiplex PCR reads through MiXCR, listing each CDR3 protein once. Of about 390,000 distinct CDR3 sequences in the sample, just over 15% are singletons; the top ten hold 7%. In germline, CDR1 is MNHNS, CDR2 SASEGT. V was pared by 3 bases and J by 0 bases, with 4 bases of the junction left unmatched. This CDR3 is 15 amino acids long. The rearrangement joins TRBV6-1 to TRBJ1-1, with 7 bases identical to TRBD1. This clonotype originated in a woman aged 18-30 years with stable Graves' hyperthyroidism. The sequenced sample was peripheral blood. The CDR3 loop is CASSEFGTVNTEAFF. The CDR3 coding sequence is TGTGCCAGCAGTGAGTTCGGGACAGTGAACACTGAAGCTTTCTTT.